The rows below give T cell receptor beta chains drawn from one sample of a study of cytomegalovirus exposure and HLA in healthy donors. Only in-frame clones appear in the TCRdb table, and some are missing; sequencing was by immunoSEQ multiplex PCR. The sample carries some 150,000 clones, 75% to 80% recorded once. The sample was PBMCs. The receptors here all came from a female donor in good health and CMV-seronegative. The CDR3 runs from the conserved cysteine through the conserved F or W. A D gene is named only where the DNA matches it firmly. A clone size is listed for some rows: how often the clone was seen (once, few, many), or a class if it is expanded.

D gene	J gene	clone size	V gene	CDR3 DNA	CDR3 protein
TRBD1	TRBJ1-6	NA	TRBV9	TGTGCCAGCAGACCCGGGACAGGGCCTTCACCCCTCCACTTT	CASRPGTGPSPLHF
NA	TRBJ2-3	NA	TRBV2	TGTGCCAGCAGTGAAGGACAGGCCACAGATACGCAGTATTTT	CASSEGQATDTQYF
NA	TRBJ1-1	NA	TRBV6-1	TGTGCCAGCAGTGAACAACAGGGCATGAACACTGAAGCTTTCTTT	CASSEQQGMNTEAFF
TRBD1	TRBJ1-1	NA	TRBV15	TGTGCCACCAGCATAAAACAGGGGGTGAGGAACACTGAAGCTTTCTTT	CATSIKQGVRNTEAFF
TRBD1	TRBJ1-1	NA	TRBV25-1	TGTGCCAGCAGTGAGAGACAGGGGGCTGCCACTGAAGCTTTCTTT	CASSERQGAATEAFF
TRBD1	TRBJ1-2	NA	TRBV10-2	TGCGCCACCGTGGGACAGACATATGGCTACACCTTC	CATVGQTYGYTF
TRBD1	TRBJ1-1	NA	TRBV29-1	TGCAGCGCAGACCGGGACAGGGCTGCTTTCTTT	CSADRDRAAFF
TRBD1	TRBJ2-7	few	TRBV5-6	TGTGCCAGCAGCGGGGGACAGGGGTACGAGCAGTACTTC	CASSGGQGYEQYF
TRBD1	TRBJ1-6	NA	TRBV11-2	TGTGCCAGCAGCTTAACAGGGGGTAGTTCACCCCTCCACTTT	CASSLTGGSSPLHF
NA	TRBJ2-1	NA	TRBV9	TGTGCCAGCAGCGAAGGCTCGGGGTTTTACAATGAGCAGTTCTTC	CASSEGSGFYNEQFF
NA	TRBJ1-1	NA	TRBV20-1	TGCAGTGCTAGAGAGACAGATGAAGCTTTCTTT	CSARETDEAFF